Each of the 24 T cell receptor beta chains below was sequenced from the same sample in a study of OX40 agonist ivuxolimab in advanced cancers. Clones were sequenced by immunoSEQ multiplex PCR, and TCRdb holds only the in-frame ones, with some missing. This sample yields 60,000 to 70,000 clones, of which around four fifths are seen a single time; about 2.5% belongs to the top ten. This sample comprised CD4+ or CD8+ T cells sorted from blood, obtained in a trial of the OX40 agonist ivuxolimab. Receptors originate from an adult with an advanced solid tumor such as melanoma, head and neck, liver or kidney cancer.

This chain uses TRBV2 with TRBJ2-2, with D uncertain. V lost 2 bases and J lost 0, with 10 bases in between. Germline loops: CDR1 SNHLY, CDR2 FYNNEI. The CDR3 consists of 16 residues. CDR3 sequence: CASSEYGSANTGELFF. The CDR3 region has the DNA TGTGCCAGCAGTGAATACGGGTCGGCGAACACCGGGGAGCTGTTTTTT. Full variable domain (remainder filled in from reference TRBV2 and TRBJ2-2): EPEVTQTPSHQVTQMGQEVILRCVPISNHLYFYWYRQILGQKVEFLVSFYNNEISEKSEIFDDQFSVERPDGSNFTLKIRSTKLEDSAMYFCASSEYGSANTGELFFGEGSRLTVL.

J is TRBJ2-5 and V is TRBV6-5; the D gene could be TRBD1 or TRBD2 (5 bases each). Deletions cut 2 bases from V and 1 base from J, with 14 bases between. The CDR3 loop spans 16 amino acids. Germline CDR1 MNHEY, CDR2 SVGAGI. The CDR3 loop reads CASSYRPSRAQETQYF. CDR3 bases: TGTGCCAGCAGTTACAGGCCTAGCAGGGCCCAAGAGACCCAGTACTTC.

The V and J genes are TRBV13 and TRBJ2-5; TRBD1 agrees at 7 bases. Germline trimming cut 5 bases from V and 1 base from J; bases unmatched to any gene: 10. The CDR3 spans 16 residues. Germline V lookup: CDR1 PRHDT, CDR2 FYEKMQ (reference sequence). The chain's CDR3 is CASSLPVSGGQETQYF. CDR3 coding DNA: TGTGCCAGCAGCCTCCCTGTTTCAGGGGGCCAAGAGACCCAGTACTTC.

V and J are TRBV6-1 and TRBJ2-7; no clear D. Per the germline V gene, CDR1 is MNHNS and CDR2 is SASEGT. This CDR3 comprises 13 residues. V was shortened by 3 bases and J by 0 bases, with 6 bases between the two germline ends. As DNA, the CDR3 is TGTGCCAGCAGTGATCCGATCTCCTACGAGCAGTACTTC. It translates to CASSDPISYEQYF.

V usage is TRBV19 and J usage is TRBJ1-2; TRBD1 might be the D (5 bases). Germline CDR1 reads LNHDA; CDR2 reads SQIVND (reference sequence). The V end was cut by 11 bases, the J end by 2 bases, with 15 bases between. The CDR3 spans 13 residues. The CDR3 sequence is CAGSTGLNYGYTF. The CDR3 coding sequence is TGTGCCGGCTCCACGGGGCTCAACTATGGCTACACCTTC. Combining the CDR3 with reference TRBV19 and TRBJ1-2 gives the whole variable domain DGGITQSPKYLFRKEGQNVTLSCEQNLNHDAMYWYRQDPGQGLRLIYYSQIVNDFQKGDIAEGYSVSREKKESFPLTVTSAQKNPTAFYLCAGSTGLNYGYTFGSGTRLTVV.

This clone is judged large (0.1 to 1%). The J gene is TRBJ2-2, the V gene TRBV28; D gene uncertain. Germline V gene data show CDR1 as MDHEN and CDR2 as SYDVKM. The CDR3 spans 12 residues. The V end lost 6 bases, the J end lost 5 bases, and 7 bases lay between the germline ends. CDR3 loop: CASSRGTGELFF. The CDR3 DNA is TGTGCCAGCAGCCGTGGAACCGGGGAGCTGTTTTTT.

This chain joins TRBV6-5 and TRBJ2-1, with a tentative D call TRBD1 (5 bases). The CDR3 runs 12 residues. V was pared by 8 bases and J by 3 bases, with 8 bases between. CDR1 and CDR2 (germline): MNHEY, SVGAGI. CDR3 region: CASGRGYNEQFF. For the CDR3, the DNA is TGTGCCAGCGGTAGGGGCTACAATGAGCAGTTCTTC.

This sequence joins TRBV18 and TRBJ2-3; TRBD2 agrees at 10 bases. The CDR3 covers 15 residues. Germline CDR1 and CDR2: KGHSH and LQKENI. With V trimmed by 3 bases and J by 4 bases, 4 bases remained unmatched. The CDR3 region is CASSPSSGSPDTQYF. CDR3 bases: TGTGCCAGCTCACCCTCTAGCGGGAGTCCAGATACGCAGTATTTT.

J is TRBJ2-7 and V is TRBV11-3, with D perhaps given as TRBD1 or TRBD2 (7 bases each). CDR1 is SGHNT and CDR2 is YENEEA in the germline V gene. This CDR3 comprises 17 residues. Trimming took off 4 bases at V and 1 base at J, with 20 bases between the two ends. CDR3 sequence: CASSSPQGGSWSYEQYF. CDR3 DNA sequence: TGTGCCAGCAGCTCCCCCCAGGGGGGGTCCTGGTCCTACGAGCAGTACTTC.

J is TRBJ1-5 and V is TRBV19, with D possibly being TRBD1 (6 bases). Germline assignment: CDR1 LNHDA and CDR2 SQIVND (reference sequence). This CDR3 has 16 residues. The ends were cut back, 4 bases at V and 2 bases at J, with 15 bases in the middle. The CDR3 sequence is CASSNYRVGGNQPQHF. DNA of the CDR3: TGTGCCAGTAGTAACTACAGGGTCGGAGGCAATCAGCCCCAGCATTTT. The full variable domain, with the rest looked up from reference TRBV19 and TRBJ1-5, is DGGITQSPKYLFRKEGQNVTLSCEQNLNHDAMYWYRQDPGQGLRLIYYSQIVNDFQKGDIAEGYSVSREKKESFPLTVTSAQKNPTAFYLCASSNYRVGGNQPQHFGDGTRLSIL.

V is TRBV19 and J is TRBJ1-2; TRBD1 might be the D (6 bases). The V end was cut by 4 bases, the J end by 8 bases, with 14 bases between. The germline V gene has CDR1 LNHDA and CDR2 SQIVND (reference sequence). The CDR3 spans 13 residues. Here the CDR3 DNA reads TGTGCCAGTAGTACTACAGGGTACAGCGGCTACACCTTC. Its translation: CASSTTGYSGYTF.

This clone was counted between two and nine times. In nucleotides, the CDR3 is TGTGCCAGCAGCTTAGTGAGGCAGGGCGGCTACGAGCAGTACTTC. This encodes CASSLVRQGGYEQYF. V gene TRBV7-2 combines with J gene TRBJ2-7; maybe TRBD1 (5 bases). There are 15 residues in the CDR3. Between the trimmed V and J ends, which lost 1 base and 3 bases, there was a span of 13 bases. Germline V gives CDR1 SGHTA, CDR2 FQGNSA.

This clone was seen just once. This chain uses TRBV6-1 with TRBJ2-7; 11 bases align to TRBD2. The CDR3 is made up of 14 amino acids. Germline values: CDR1 MNHNS, CDR2 SASEGT. Germline trimming cut 8 bases from V and 3 bases from J; bases unmatched to any gene: 6. DNA of the CDR3: TGTGCCAGCTCGGTTGGGACTAGCGGCTACGAGCAGTACTTC. It encodes CASSVGTSGYEQYF.

The chain carries TRBV7-3 and TRBJ2-4; no reliable D call. The CDR3 sequence is 13 residues long. CDR1 is SGHTA, CDR2 FQGTGA, per germline. Trimming took 2 bases from V and 6 from J, leaving 8 bases between them. CDR3 loop: CASSLGQANIQYF. Written as DNA, the CDR3 is TGTGCCAGCAGCTTAGGGCAGGCAAACATTCAGTACTTC.

The chain employs TRBV10-3 and TRBJ2-4; TRBD2 matches at 7 bases. CDR3 length equals 14 residues. V dropped 6 bases and J dropped 15; count of bases not matched to a gene: 17. Per germline, CDR1 ENHRY and CDR2 SYGVKD. The CDR3 sequence is CAIRDPGEGRSSYF. The CDR3 region has the DNA TGTGCCATCAGGGATCCTGGGGAGGGGCGATCCTCGTACTTC.

This clone was counted many times. The chain combines TRBV6-5 with TRBJ2-2; 11 positions match TRBD2. Germline V gene sequence: CDR1 MNHEY, CDR2 SVGAGI. V lost 6 bases and J lost 6; bases outside the gene matches: 3. The CDR3 totals 14 residues. The CDR3: CASRPGLAAGELFF. CDR3 nucleotides: TGTGCCAGCAGGCCGGGACTAGCGGCCGGGGAGCTGTTTTTT.

The V and J genes are TRBV11-2 and TRBJ1-1; D gene unclear. V lost 5 bases, J lost 6 bases, and 10 bases lay in between. The CDR3 is 12 residues long. Germline CDR1 reads SGHAT; CDR2 reads FQNNGV. In nucleotides, the CDR3 is TGTGCCAGCAGCCTCGCCGGAGCTGAAGCTTTCTTT. It translates to CASSLAGAEAFF.

This chain's CDR3 is CASSAGRAGGIYEQYF. In DNA, the CDR3 is TGTGCCAGCAGCGCGGGTAGGGCAGGCGGGATCTACGAGCAGTACTTC. The chain is built from TRBV11-2 and TRBJ2-7, with TRBD2 as a possible D gene (6 bases). Germline V lookup: CDR1 SGHAT, CDR2 FQNNGV. The length of the CDR3 is 16 residues. V was pared by 5 bases and J by 3 bases, with 20 bases between. Filled out from reference TRBV11-2 and TRBJ2-7, the complete variable domain reads EAGVAQSPRYKIIEKRQSVAFWCNPISGHATLYWYQQILGQGPKLLIQFQNNGVVDDSQLPKDRFSAERLKGVDSTLKIQPAKLEDSAVYLCASSAGRAGGIYEQYFGPGTRLTVT.

The chain recombines TRBV11-2 with TRBJ1-1; D perhaps matches TRBD1 (5 bases). This CDR3 region has 13 residues. V dropped 2 bases and J dropped 8 bases, with 12 bases sitting between them. Germline lookup yields CDR1 SGHAT and CDR2 FQNNGV. The CDR3 loop reads CASSLIRPGEAFF. CDR3 coding DNA: TGTGCCAGCAGCTTAATTCGGCCAGGGGAAGCTTTCTTT.

The chain recombines TRBV25-1 with TRBJ1-6; tentatively, D is TRBD1 (6 bases). Germline assignment: CDR1 MGHDK and CDR2 SYGVNS. This CDR3 comprises 14 residues. V was cut by 5 bases and J by 9 bases, with 14 bases left in between. The CDR3 coding sequence is TGTGCCAGCAGTCAAGCAGGGGAGTCTTCACCCCTCCACTTT. Amino acid sequence: CASSQAGESSPLHF.

The chain combines TRBV18 with TRBJ2-1, with a weak D call TRBD1 (6 bases). V was cut by 4 bases and J by 8 bases, with 18 bases left in between. This CDR3 region has 15 residues. Germline CDR1 and CDR2: KGHSH and LQKENI. The CDR3 sequence: CASSLGALTGDEQFF. The CDR3 DNA follows: TGTGCCAGCTCACTGGGGGCCCTGACCGGCGATGAGCAGTTCTTC.

The chain joins TRBV7-2 to TRBJ2-7; 8 bases agree with TRBD1. CDR3 length equals 14 residues. CDR1 and CDR2 from the germline V gene are SGHTA and FQGNSA. V was pared by 2 bases and J by 3 bases, with 3 bases of the junction left unmatched. CDR3 region: CASSLQGAIYEQYF. As DNA, the CDR3 is TGTGCCAGCAGCTTACAGGGGGCAATCTACGAGCAGTACTTC.

V usage is TRBV20-1 and J usage is TRBJ1-2; no reliable D call. Trimming stripped 3 bases from V and 5 bases from J, with 7 bases between. CDR1 is DFQATT, CDR2 SNEGSKA, per germline (reference sequence). The CDR3 has 11 amino acids. The CDR3 spells CSASLQYGYTF. Here the CDR3 DNA reads TGCAGTGCTAGTTTACAGTATGGCTACACCTTC.

This rearrangement joins TRBV5-1 to TRBJ1-3, with no clear D. Per the germline V gene, CDR1 is SGHRS and CDR2 is YFSETQ. The CDR3 contains 14 residues. V gave up 0 bases and J gave up 0 bases, with 4 bases separating them. CDR3 amino acids: CASSLDLSGNTIYF. As DNA, the CDR3 is TGCGCCAGCAGCTTGGATCTCTCTGGAAACACCATATATTTT. Complete variable domain (other parts from reference TRBV5-1 and TRBJ1-3): KAGVTQTPRYLIKTRGQQVTLSCSPISGHRSVSWYQQTPGQGLQFLFEYFSETQRNKGNFPGRFSGRQFSNSRSEMNVSTLELGDSALYLCASSLDLSGNTIYFGEGSWLTVV.